The 18 T cell receptor beta chains given below trace back to one sample, sequenced in a study of OX40 agonist ivuxolimab in advanced cancers. Sequenced by immunoSEQ multiplex PCR; TCRdb stores in-frame clones only, minus some. The sample comprises around 60,000 clones, roughly four fifths of which are singletons, and 2.1% rests with the top ten. Sequenced here: CD4+ or CD8+ T cells sorted from blood, sampled in a trial of the OX40 agonist ivuxolimab. These receptors originate from an adult with an advanced solid tumor such as melanoma, head and neck, liver or kidney cancer.

The chain carries TRBV7-2 and TRBJ1-6; TRBD1 aligns across 8 bases. CDR1 SGHTA and CDR2 FQGNSA come from the germline V gene. CDR3 size: 15 residues. V trimming: 4 bases; J trimming: 4 bases; junction bases outside the gene matches: 3. CDR3 sequence reads: CASSSGTGYNSPLHF. The CDR3 DNA is TGTGCCAGCAGCTCAGGGACAGGTTATAATTCACCCCTCCACTTT. The full variable domain, rest sourced from reference TRBV7-2 and TRBJ1-6, is GAGVSQSPSNKVTEKGKDVELRCDPISGHTALYWYRQSLGQGLEFLIYFQGNSAPDKSGLPSDRFSAERTGGSVSTLTIQRTQQEDSAVYLCASSSGTGYNSPLHFGNGTRLTVT.

Only a few counts were recorded for this clone. The rearrangement uses TRBV2 and TRBJ2-2; D unclear. V lost 2 bases, J lost 6 bases, and 10 bases lay in between. From germline, CDR1 is SNHLY and CDR2 FYNNEI. CDR3 length: 14 residues. Here the CDR3 DNA reads TGTGCCAGCAGTGAAATTGTTAACGCCGGGGAGCTGTTTTTT. Protein product: CASSEIVNAGELFF.

This chain uses TRBV18 with TRBJ1-5; maybe TRBD1 (6 bases). The ends were cut back, 1 base at V and 6 bases at J, with 10 bases in the middle. The CDR3 runs 14 residues. Germline assignment: CDR1 KGHSH and CDR2 LQKENI. CDR3 region: CASSPRGDIQPQHF. The CDR3 DNA is TGTGCCAGCTCACCACGGGGGGACATTCAGCCCCAGCATTTT. Full variable domain (missing parts from reference TRBV18 and TRBJ1-5): NAGVMQNPRHLVRRRGQEARLRCSPMKGHSHVYWYRQLPEEGLKFMVYLQKENIIDESGMPKERFSAEFPKEGPSILRIQQVVRGDSAAYFCASSPRGDIQPQHFGDGTRLSIL.

The J gene is TRBJ2-1, the V gene TRBV7-2; 14 bases are a match to TRBD2. The junction had 7 bases not matched to a gene; V was cut back by 4 bases and J by 5 bases. CDR1 is SGHTA and CDR2 is FQGNSA in the germline V gene. The CDR3 has 17 residues. CDR3 loop: CASSWRLAGGVHNEQFF. In nucleotides, the CDR3 is TGTGCCAGCAGCTGGAGACTAGCGGGGGGGGTCCACAATGAGCAGTTCTTC.

The V gene is TRBV6-4, the J gene TRBJ1-5; D not certain. V dropped 3 bases and J dropped 7 bases, with 10 bases sitting between them. Germline lookup yields CDR1 MRHNA and CDR2 SNTAGT. The CDR3 length is 13 residues. CDR3 sequence (DNA): TGTGCCAGCAGTGAGGGGATTAACCAGCCCCAGCATTTT. It encodes CASSEGINQPQHF.

The CDR3 sequence is CASIKLQFPPDTQYF. The CDR3 DNA reads as TGTGCCAGCATAAAATTACAGTTCCCTCCTGATACGCAGTATTTT. This chain uses TRBV6-5 with TRBJ2-3, with unresolved D. From germline, CDR1 is MNHEY and CDR2 SVGAGI. This CDR3 contains 15 residues. Trimming left V 7 bases short and J 6 bases short, with 20 bases between.

For this clone: The sample has other DNA sequences that encode this CDR3 too. The V call is TRBV5-6, the J call TRBJ2-3; TRBD2 agrees at 15 bases. J gave up 3 bases and V 4 bases, and 6 bases lay outside the gene matches. The CDR3 has 17 amino acids. The germline CDR1 and CDR2 sequences are SGHDT and YYEEEE. The CDR3 reads CASSPGLAGGPTDTQYF. The CDR3 DNA reads TGTGCCAGCAGCCCAGGACTAGCGGGGGGGCCAACAGATACGCAGTATTTT.

This clone showed up just once. The V gene is TRBV28, the J gene TRBJ2-7; D not certain. Trimming took 5 bases from V and 4 from J, leaving 6 bases between them. The CDR3 contains 11 residues. Germline V gene lookup returns CDR1 MDHEN and CDR2 SYDVKM. CDR3 nucleotide sequence: TGTGCCAGCAGTCTTTATTACGAGCAGTACTTC. Translated, it gives CASSLYYEQYF. The variable domain in full, completed from reference TRBV28 and TRBJ2-7, reads DVKVTQSSRYLVKRTGEKVFLECVQDMDHENMFWYRQDPGLGLRLIYFSYDVKMKEKGDIPEGYSVSREKKERFSLILESASTNQTSMYLCASSLYYEQYFGPGTRLTVT.

Remarks on this clone: The sample contains more than one DNA sequence encoding this CDR3. This chain joins TRBV9 and TRBJ1-4; 7 bases agree with TRBD1. This CDR3 region has 16 residues. Germline V gives CDR1 SGDLS, CDR2 YYNGEE. Germline trimming cut 0 bases from V and 2 bases from J; bases unmatched to any gene: 4. DNA for the CDR3: TGTGCCAGCAGCGTAGGACAGGGAAGCACTAATGAAAAACTGTTTTTT. Encoded protein: CASSVGQGSTNEKLFF.

The genes are TRBV5-1 and TRBJ1-5, with TRBD1 as a possible D gene (5 bases). The V gene lost 0 bases and the J gene lost 5 bases, with 9 bases spanning the gap. CDR1 is SGHRS and CDR2 is YFSETQ in the germline V gene. The CDR3 totals 14 residues. The CDR3 reads CASSLGDGDQPQHF. The CDR3 bases are TGCGCCAGCAGCTTGGGGGACGGTGATCAGCCCCAGCATTTT.

This chain links TRBV6-1 with TRBJ2-7, with 10 positions matching TRBD2. The CDR3 has 15 amino acids. The germline CDR1 and CDR2 sequences are MNHNS and SASEGT. J was trimmed by 3 bases and V by 8 bases; bases with no gene match: 10. The CDR3 loop reads CASRASGSVGYEQYF. The DNA for the CDR3 is TGTGCCAGCCGGGCTAGCGGGAGTGTGGGCTACGAGCAGTACTTC.

The chain has TRBV15 and TRBJ1-4; 8 positions agree with TRBD1. The CDR3 covers 15 residues. Germline CDR1 is LNHNV and CDR2 is YYDKDF (reference sequence). The ends lost 5 bases at V and 4 bases at J; junction bases unmatched: 6. CDR3 DNA sequence: TGTGCCACCAGCGCCGGGACAGGAATTAATGAAAAACTGTTTTTT. It specifies CATSAGTGINEKLFF.

This clone was seen once. The rearrangement uses TRBV2 and TRBJ1-2, with 8 bases that match TRBD1. This CDR3 has 14 amino acids. Trimming removed 6 bases from V and 1 base from J; junction bases left unmatched: 4. Germline values: CDR1 SNHLY, CDR2 FYNNEI. Here the CDR3 reads CASRKTGVNYGYTF. The CDR3 nucleotides read TGTGCCAGCAGGAAGACAGGGGTTAACTATGGCTACACCTTC. Variable domain in full (rest from reference TRBV2 and TRBJ1-2): EPEVTQTPSHQVTQMGQEVILRCVPISNHLYFYWYRQILGQKVEFLVSFYNNEISEKSEIFDDQFSVERPDGSNFTLKIRSTKLEDSAMYFCASRKTGVNYGYTFGSGTRLTVV.

V and J are TRBV19 and TRBJ2-1; 7 nucleotides agree with TRBD2. V shed 9 bases, J shed 8 bases, and the junction held 7 bases outside the gene matches. The CDR3 sequence is 12 residues long. CDR1 is LNHDA and CDR2 is SQIVND in the germline V gene (reference sequence). The CDR3 coding sequence is TGTGCCAGCGGGGTTCGGGGGGATGAGCAGTTCTTC. Translated: CASGVRGDEQFF.

The chain combines TRBV6-6 with TRBJ2-7; the D gene could be TRBD1 or TRBD2 (5 bases each). The V gene's germline CDR1 is MNHNY and CDR2 SVGAGI (reference sequence). The V and J ends lost 6 bases and 0 bases respectively, with 9 bases between them. The CDR3 runs 13 residues. CDR3 DNA sequence: TGTGCCAGCAGGGCAGGGAGCTCCTACGAGCAGTACTTC. This codes for CASRAGSSYEQYF.

The V gene is TRBV6-4, the J gene TRBJ2-1, with D perhaps given as TRBD1 or TRBD2 (5 bases each). Trimming pared 1 base from V and 2 bases from J, leaving 12 bases between. Germline CDR1 is MRHNA and CDR2 is SNTAGT. This CDR3 region has 16 residues. CDR3 nucleotides: TGTGCCAGCAGTGACTGGGGACGAAAGACCTACAATGAGCAGTTCTTC. Translation gives CASSDWGRKTYNEQFF.

V and J are TRBV29-1 and TRBJ2-3, with a tentative D call TRBD2 (6 bases). The germline V gene has CDR1 SQVTM and CDR2 ANQGSEA. The CDR3 totals 14 residues. V gave up 2 bases and J gave up 3 bases, with 12 bases separating them. The CDR3 nucleotides read TGCAGCGTTGAACGGAGGGGAAGGACAGATACGCAGTATTTT. It is translated as CSVERRGRTDTQYF.

This chain's CDR3 is CASSLVQGARGYTF. CDR3 nucleotide sequence: TGCGCCAGCAGCTTGGTACAGGGGGCTAGGGGCTACACCTTC. V usage is TRBV5-1 and J usage is TRBJ1-2, with TRBD1 matching 9 bases. J lost 8 bases, V lost 0 bases, and 5 bases had no gene match. CDR3 length: 14 residues. Germline values: CDR1 SGHRS, CDR2 YFSETQ.